This T cell receptor beta chain was identified during a study of T cell responses to AZD1222 COVID-19 vaccine. Here immunoSEQ multiplex PCR was the method, and the copy in TCRdb shows in-frame clones only, minus some. The sample records approximately 110,000 clones, 89% being singletons. Study-level points and caveats: Spike was spanned by vaccine-associated CD4 TCRs, with dominance at 160-218 and 743-854. The donor cohort was predominantly white British with a female majority, and clonal diversity may have been underestimated. Seropositive at baseline were only 5 or 6 AZD1222 recipients. Epitopes outside B.1.351 and B.1.1.7 mutated regions reportedly drew nearly half of spike TCRs.

The CDR3 loop spans 12 amino acids. Germline V gives CDR1 MNHEY, CDR2 SMNVEV (reference sequence). Trimming removed 8 bases from V and 3 bases from J, with 10 bases in between. For this clone: What it recognizes is unknown.

This clonotype was sampled from an adult who received the AZD1222 COVID-19 vaccine. The sample was peripheral blood, taken 28 days after the second AZD1222 dose. J is TRBJ2-5 and V is TRBV27; D remains ambiguous. CDR3 amino acids: CASARLKETQYF. The CDR3 nucleotides are TGTGCCAGCGCACGGTTAAAAGAGACCCAGTACTTC.